Included here is one T cell receptor (beta chain) sequence, with context. The CDR3 loop spans 15 amino acids. Germline CDR1 reads SGHVS; CDR2 reads FQNEAQ. V shed 0 bases and J shed 7 bases, with 12 bases lying between them. The sample is drawn from a study of OX40 agonist ivuxolimab in advanced cancers. Study context: One hepatocellular carcinoma and a couple of cutaneous melanoma patients partially responded.

Produced via immunoSEQ multiplex PCR; TCRdb's table is partial and in-frame only. Found here are approximately 10,000 clones, roughly two thirds of them singletons; the top ten hold around 46%. This TCR came from an adult with an advanced solid tumor such as melanoma, head and neck, liver or kidney cancer. The chain employs TRBV7-8 and TRBJ1-4; D might be TRBD1 (6 bases). The source material was CD4+ or CD8+ T cells sorted from blood, sampled in a trial of the OX40 agonist ivuxolimab. The CDR3 loop reads CASSLATGAGEKLFF. As DNA, the CDR3 is TGTGCCAGCAGCTTAGCGACAGGAGCGGGTGAAAAACTGTTTTTT.